The 9 T cell receptor beta chains below were found in one sample sequenced in a study of cytomegalovirus exposure and HLA in healthy donors. Researchers ran the PCR with 60 Vbeta and 13 Jbeta primers. Produced via immunoSEQ multiplex PCR; TCRdb's table is partial and in-frame only. Among 130,000 or so clones listed, 60% to 85% were seen once. The sample was PBMCs. The receptors originated from a man in his thirties or forties in good health and CMV-seronegative.

This clone was counted a single time. The chain links TRBV11-2 to TRBJ2-2; D remains ambiguous. CDR1 SGHAT and CDR2 FQNNGV come from the germline V gene. V was clipped by 2 bases and J by 1 base, with 8 bases between them. The CDR3 totals 15 residues. CDR3 in amino acids: CASSLMALNTGELFF. DNA of the CDR3: TGTGCCAGCAGCTTAATGGCATTGAACACCGGGGAGCTGTTTTTT.

The chain joins TRBV6-6 to TRBJ2-7; no reliable D call. Germline loops: CDR1 MNHNY, CDR2 SVGAGI (reference sequence). The CDR3 spans 14 residues. Trimming took off 8 bases at V and 2 bases at J, with 16 bases between the two ends. CDR3 sequence: CASFGTERTYEQYF. CDR3 in DNA: TGTGCCAGCTTTGGAACGGAGAGGACCTACGAGCAGTACTTC.

The chain employs TRBV7-9 and TRBJ2-7; possible D gene TRBD1, 6 bases. V lost 4 bases to trimming and J lost 1 base, with 11 bases between them. CDR1 is SEHNR and CDR2 is FQNEAQ in the germline V gene (reference sequence). This CDR3 is 14 amino acids long. CDR3 loop: CASSSGQSSYEQYF. The DNA of the CDR3 is TGTGCCAGCAGCTCCGGACAGTCGTCCTACGAGCAGTACTTC.

CDR3 sequence: CASSLQEGSTEAFF. The CDR3, as DNA: TGTGCCAGCAGCTTGCAGGAGGGATCCACTGAAGCTTTCTTT. The gene calls are TRBV7-3 and TRBJ1-1; D remains unclear. The V gene's germline CDR1 is SGHTA and CDR2 FQGTGA. CDR3 length: 14 amino acids. V lost 3 bases and J 4 bases, leaving 12 bases between the germline ends.

The V and J genes are TRBV27 and TRBJ2-7; 8 bases fit TRBD2. With V trimmed by 5 bases and J by 4 bases, 10 bases remained unmatched. CDR1 and CDR2 from the germline V gene are MNHEY and SMNVEV (reference sequence). The CDR3 contains 15 residues. The chain's CDR3 is CASSPFGGRSYEQYF. The CDR3 DNA reads TGTGCCAGCAGTCCCTTCGGCGGGAGGTCTTACGAGCAGTACTTC.

This clone appeared a single time. The chain has TRBV5-4 and TRBJ2-5, with TRBD2 as a possible D gene (6 bases). The last part of the DNA fits TRBJ2-7 better; the J call may be wrong. The CDR3 has 15 residues. The V gene's germline CDR1 is SGHNT and CDR2 YYREEE (reference sequence). The CDR3, as DNA: TGTGCCAGCAGCTCGGAGGGACTCAGCTCCTACGAGCAGTACTTC. This codes for CASSSEGLSSYEQYF.

CDR3 amino acids: CASSPSDSPDTQYF. The CDR3 region has the DNA TGCGCCAGCAGCCCGTCGGACAGCCCAGATACGCAGTATTTT. The chain is built from TRBV5-1 and TRBJ2-3; a possible D gene is TRBD1 (6 bases). Germline CDR1 is SGHRS and CDR2 is YFSETQ. CDR3 length: 14 residues. The V and J ends lost 4 bases and 4 bases respectively, with 13 bases between them.

The CDR3 DNA reads as TGTGCCAGCAGGGCCGGGACTAGCGACCAAGAGACCCAGTACTTC. It yields the protein CASRAGTSDQETQYF. The chain links TRBV2 to TRBJ2-5, with TRBD2 matching over 10 bases. The V gene's germline CDR1 is SNHLY and CDR2 FYNNEI. After removal of 6 bases from V and 0 bases from J, the junction contained 4 bases not matched to a gene. The CDR3 spans 15 residues. Variable domain in full (rest from reference TRBV2 and TRBJ2-5): EPEVTQTPSHQVTQMGQEVILRCVPISNHLYFYWYRQILGQKVEFLVSFYNNEISEKSEIFDDQFSVERPDGSNFTLKIRSTKLEDSAMYFCASRAGTSDQETQYFGPGTRLLVL.

The V call is TRBV7-8, the J call TRBJ1-4; no definite D call. Trimming stripped 1 base from V and 0 bases from J, with 6 bases between. The CDR3 is made up of 15 amino acids. The germline gives CDR1 SGHVS, CDR2 FQNEAQ. In DNA form, the CDR3 reads TGTGCCAGCAGCTTAGGACACGCAACTAATGAAAAACTGTTTTTT. It yields the protein CASSLGHATNEKLFF.